Presented here are 32 T cell receptor beta chains from one specimen sequenced in a study of OX40 agonist ivuxolimab in advanced cancers. TCRdb keeps only in-frame clones here, not all; method: immunoSEQ multiplex PCR. The data contain 48,000 or so clones, around 84% of them seen just once; the ten biggest clones take up 1.5% to 2%. This specimen was CD4+ or CD8+ T cells sorted from blood, taken in a trial of the OX40 agonist ivuxolimab. All receptors come from an adult with an advanced solid tumor such as melanoma, head and neck, liver or kidney cancer.

The V call is TRBV5-3, the J call TRBJ1-1; the match to TRBD1 covers 12 bases. Being an ORF, TRBV5-3 has a function that is uncertain. This CDR3 contains 19 residues. With 3 bases clipped from V and 5 bases from J, the junction kept 17 bases outside the gene matches. The CDR3: CARSSERRRGDRGRTEAFF. CDR3 nucleotides: TGTGCCAGAAGCTCGGAACGAAGACGCGGGGACAGGGGGCGAACTGAAGCTTTCTTT.

The chain links TRBV7-2 to TRBJ1-2; 7 bases line up with TRBD1. The CDR3 loop spans 14 amino acids. J gave up 2 bases and V 4 bases, and 4 bases lay outside the gene matches. Germline-derived CDR1 and CDR2 are SGHTA and FQGNSA. The CDR3: CASSSRDRNYGYTF. The CDR3 region has the DNA TGTGCCAGCAGCTCTCGGGACAGAAACTATGGCTACACCTTC.

Here the CDR3 reads CASSDRQGGSEAFF. The DNA of the CDR3 is TGTGCCAGCAGTGATCGGCAGGGTGGCTCTGAAGCTTTCTTT. This chain uses TRBV6-5 with TRBJ1-1, with a weak D call TRBD1 (5 bases). The germline V and J ends were trimmed by 5 bases and 6 bases, with 16 bases remaining between them. CDR1 and CDR2 (germline): MNHEY, SVGAGI. There are 14 residues in the CDR3.

V gene TRBV6-1 combines with J gene TRBJ2-5; D gene ambiguous. The germline V and J ends were trimmed by 6 bases and 7 bases, with 9 bases remaining between them. The CDR3 spans 11 residues. Germline CDR1 MNHNS, CDR2 SASEGT. The CDR3 region is CASRVFGTQYF. Written as DNA, the CDR3 is TGTGCCAGCAGAGTTTTTGGGACCCAGTACTTC.

This clone was seen only once. The chain joins TRBV7-9 to TRBJ2-5, with 16 bases fitting TRBD2. The CDR3 has 19 residues. Germline CDR1 SEHNR, CDR2 FQNEAQ (reference sequence). V lost 5 bases, J lost 0 bases, and 9 bases stayed unmatched. CDR3 sequence reads: CASSGMGLAGGMYQETQYF. For the CDR3, the DNA is TGTGCCAGCAGCGGGATGGGACTAGCGGGAGGGATGTACCAAGAGACCCAGTACTTC.

CDR3 nucleotide sequence: TGTGCCAGCAAGGAAGGGTGGAACACTGAAGCTTTCTTT. Protein product: CASKEGWNTEAFF. V gene TRBV6-5 combines with J gene TRBJ1-1, with D uncertain. In germline, CDR1 is MNHEY, CDR2 SVGAGI. The V end was cut by 7 bases, the J end by 1 base, with 10 bases between. The length of the CDR3 is 13 residues.

J is TRBJ2-5 and V is TRBV19, with D perhaps matching TRBD1 (5 bases). This CDR3 is 12 amino acids long. The germline V gene encodes CDR1 LNHDA and CDR2 SQIVND (reference sequence). Trimming took 8 bases from V and 5 from J, leaving 12 bases between them. The CDR3 DNA sequence: TGTGCCAGTGCCCCCGCAGGGGAGACCCAGTACTTC. This encodes CASAPAGETQYF.

The V call is TRBV11-2, the J call TRBJ2-3; no clear D gene. This CDR3 region has 12 residues. In germline, CDR1 is SGHAT, CDR2 FQNNGV. V lost 3 bases and J lost 8, with 9 bases in between. The CDR3 is CASSLESATQYF. The CDR3 nucleotides read TGTGCCAGCAGCTTGGAGTCAGCTACGCAGTATTTT.

This chain uses TRBV19 with TRBJ2-5; 10 nucleotides align to TRBD2. After removal of 5 bases from V and 1 base from J, the junction contained 4 bases not matched to a gene. This CDR3 has 15 residues. Germline CDR1 is LNHDA and CDR2 is SQIVND (reference sequence). The CDR3 sequence is CASSRASGGQETQYF. The DNA of the CDR3 is TGTGCCAGTAGTCGGGCTAGCGGGGGCCAAGAGACCCAGTACTTC.

V usage is TRBV5-1 and J usage is TRBJ1-6; 7 bases are a match to TRBD1. V trimming: 5 bases; J trimming: 10 bases; junction bases outside the gene matches: 6. This CDR3 comprises 13 residues. Germline CDR1 is SGHRS and CDR2 is YFSETQ. Written as DNA, the CDR3 is TGCGCCAGCAGACAGGGGTTGGACTCACCCCTCCACTTT. This encodes CASRQGLDSPLHF.

The CDR3, as DNA: TGTGCCAGCAGCTTGTCACGGCTGAACACTGAAGCTTTCTTT. It is translated as CASSLSRLNTEAFF. The gene calls are TRBV5-5 and TRBJ1-1; D is unresolved. The CDR3 consists of 14 residues. Trimming took off 1 base at V and 0 bases at J, with 7 bases between the two ends. CDR1 is SGHKS, CDR2 YYEKEE, per germline (reference sequence).

J is TRBJ1-1 and V is TRBV7-9; perhaps TRBD1 as D (6 bases). Germline-derived CDR1 and CDR2 are SEHNR and FQNEAQ (reference sequence). Trimming took 3 bases from V and 6 from J, leaving 17 bases between them. The CDR3 sequence is 15 residues long. The CDR3: CASSFGGALVAEAFF. CDR3 bases: TGTGCCAGCAGCTTTGGGGGCGCATTGGTCGCTGAAGCTTTCTTT.

The chain is built from TRBV6-1 and TRBJ2-3; maybe TRBD2 (6 bases). The CDR3 runs to 14 residues. The germline CDR1 and CDR2 sequences are MNHNS and SASEGT. V dropped 5 bases and J dropped 1 base, with 10 bases sitting between them. This chain's CDR3 is CASSLAPGTDTQYF. The CDR3 region has the DNA TGTGCCAGCAGTCTAGCGCCGGGCACAGATACGCAGTATTTT.

The gene calls are TRBV15 and TRBJ2-4; D call uncertain. V lost 0 bases to trimming and J lost 0 bases, with 12 bases between them. Germline CDR1 is LNHNV and CDR2 is YYDKDF (reference sequence). This CDR3 has 17 amino acids. This CDR3 is CATSRDVLGLAKNIQYF. The DNA for the CDR3 is TGTGCCACCAGCAGAGATGTGTTGGGCTTAGCCAAAAACATTCAGTACTTC.

The chain joins TRBV4-1 to TRBJ1-3; 9 nucleotides agree with TRBD1. The CDR3 has 22 amino acids. The germline CDR1 and CDR2 sequences are MGHRA and YSYEKL. V shed 2 bases and J 0 bases; nucleotides not matched to a gene: 20. The CDR3 bases are TGCGCCAGCAGCCAACGCCCCACGCCGGGACAGGGAAGCGAGGGCTCTGGAAACACCATATATTTT. It is translated as CASSQRPTPGQGSEGSGNTIYF.

Within the sample, this clone is medium-sized. This chain joins TRBV30 and TRBJ1-5, with 10 bases matching TRBD1. Unmatched junction bases numbered 8, after V lost 5 bases and J lost 4 bases. The CDR3 contains 15 residues. In germline, CDR1 is GTSNPN, CDR2 SVGIG (reference sequence). CDR3 in DNA: TGTGCCTGGGACTTAGGACAGGGGGTAAATCAGCCCCAGCATTTT. Protein: CAWDLGQGVNQPQHF.

This chain links TRBV15 with TRBJ2-3; D gene unclear. The CDR3 covers 12 residues. Germline loops: CDR1 LNHNV, CDR2 YYDKDF (reference sequence). The ends were cut back, 1 base at V and 6 bases at J, with 5 bases in the middle. The CDR3, as DNA: TGTGCCACCAGCAGAGTCGGGGATACGCAGTATTTT. This sequence encodes CATSRVGDTQYF.

This clone was found once. The chain carries TRBV7-9 and TRBJ1-1; D uncertain. The CDR3 has 14 residues. In germline, CDR1 is SEHNR, CDR2 FQNEAQ (reference sequence). V was clipped by 1 base and J by 1 base, with 7 bases between them. CDR3 bases: TGTGCCAGCAGCTTAGAATTCCGGAACACTGAAGCTTTCTTT. It yields the protein CASSLEFRNTEAFF.

This clone has a handful of counts. This chain links TRBV7-9 with TRBJ1-6; D is possibly TRBD1 (5 bases). The CDR3 runs 12 residues. Trimming shortened V by 3 bases and J by 9 bases, and 6 bases separated the two germline ends. Germline CDR1 reads SEHNR; CDR2 reads FQNEAQ (reference sequence). The DNA for the CDR3 is TGTGCCAGCAGCTTGACAGCTTCACCCCTCCACTTT. This encodes CASSLTASPLHF.

The J gene is TRBJ2-3, the V gene TRBV7-9, with 13 positions matching TRBD2. CDR3 length: 15 residues. The V gene's germline CDR1 is SEHNR and CDR2 FQNEAQ (reference sequence). With 5 bases clipped from V and 5 bases from J, the junction kept 4 bases outside the gene matches. The DNA for the CDR3 is TGTGCCAGCAGCCCCGGACTAGCGGGAGAAGATACGCAGTATTTT. Translating gives CASSPGLAGEDTQYF.

V is TRBV7-9 and J is TRBJ1-2; tentative D call: TRBD1 (6 bases). Germline V gene lookup returns CDR1 SEHNR and CDR2 FQNEAQ (reference sequence). The CDR3 is 13 amino acids. Trimming cost V 1 base and J 7 bases, with 10 bases left between them. As DNA, the CDR3 is TGTGCCAGCAGCTTAGGGACAGAGTTTGGCTACACCTTC. This sequence encodes CASSLGTEFGYTF.

The chain recombines TRBV7-2 with TRBJ1-4, with 8 bases matching TRBD1. Trimming cost V 4 bases and J 3 bases; bases outside gene matches: 4. Looked up from germline, CDR1 is SGHTA and CDR2 is FQGNSA. The CDR3 extends over 15 amino acids. CDR3 sequence: CASSSQGAANEKLFF. The CDR3 DNA follows: TGTGCCAGCAGCTCCCAGGGGGCGGCTAATGAAAAACTGTTTTTT.

On this clone: Mismatch with germline at one junction end may stem from a read error. This chain links TRBV2 with TRBJ1-5; D is ambiguous. The germline CDR1 and CDR2 sequences are SNHLY and FYNNEI. The CDR3 sequence is 17 residues long. CDR3 nucleotide sequence: TGTGCCAGCAGTAAAGCCTCGTCCGAGATGGGCAATCAGCCCCAGCATTTT. Amino acid sequence: CASSKASSEMGNQPQHF.

The chain is built from TRBV9 and TRBJ2-1; TRBD2 matches at 8 bases. The CDR3 runs to 15 residues. Trimming cost V 2 bases and J 4 bases; bases outside gene matches: 5. CDR1 SGDLS and CDR2 YYNGEE come from the germline V gene. The CDR3 loop is CASSVGGALYNEQFF. DNA of the CDR3: TGTGCCAGCAGCGTCGGGGGGGCTCTATACAATGAGCAGTTCTTC.

This CDR3 reads CASSLDQGDQPQHF. Here the CDR3 DNA reads TGTGCCAGCAGCTTAGATCAGGGAGATCAGCCCCAGCATTTT. The rearrangement uses TRBV7-6 and TRBJ1-5; weak D call: TRBD1 (5 bases). The germline V gene has CDR1 SGHVS and CDR2 FNYEAQ. The CDR3 has 14 residues. V was clipped by 1 base and J by 5 bases, with 9 bases between them. The whole variable domain, remainder taken from reference TRBV7-6 and TRBJ1-5, is GAGVSQSPRYKVTKRGQDVALRCDPISGHVSLYWYRQALGQGPEFLTYFNYEAQQDKSGLPNDRFSAERPEGSISTLTIQRTEQRDSAMYRCASSLDQGDQPQHFGDGTRLSIL.

The V call is TRBV30, the J call TRBJ2-7, with 7 positions matching TRBD1. Unmatched junction bases numbered 11, after V lost 1 base and J lost 5 bases. The CDR3 is 15 amino acids. From germline, CDR1 is GTSNPN and CDR2 SVGIG (reference sequence). The CDR3 sequence is CAWSARQGLKNEQYF. The CDR3 DNA reads as TGTGCCTGGAGTGCCCGACAGGGTTTAAAGAACGAGCAGTACTTC.

V and J are TRBV2 and TRBJ2-2; a possible D gene is TRBD1 (5 bases). The length of the CDR3 is 15 residues. Germline CDR1 reads SNHLY; CDR2 reads FYNNEI. V was trimmed by 4 bases and J by 6 bases, leaving 15 bases between them. CDR3 bases: TGTGCCAGCAGTGTTGGTACAGGAGTCCCCGGGGAGCTGTTTTTT. Translating gives CASSVGTGVPGELFF.

The genes are TRBV5-4 and TRBJ2-5, with 13 positions matching TRBD2. Germline V gene lookup returns CDR1 SGHNT and CDR2 YYREEE (reference sequence). The CDR3 consists of 17 residues. J was trimmed by 3 bases and V by 0 bases; bases with no gene match: 5. The CDR3 is CASSLGLLAGGEETQYF. The CDR3 DNA sequence: TGTGCCAGCAGCTTGGGGCTACTAGCGGGGGGGGAAGAGACCCAGTACTTC.

In DNA form, the CDR3 reads TGTGCCAGCAGCTCAGTCGGGGGACAGGGTGAAGCTTTCTTT. Translating it yields CASSSVGGQGEAFF. The rearrangement uses TRBV7-3 and TRBJ1-1, with 9 bases that match TRBD1. Germline CDR1 reads SGHTA; CDR2 reads FQGTGA. V shed 4 bases and J 7 bases; nucleotides not matched to a gene: 7. The CDR3 loop spans 14 amino acids. Combining the CDR3 with reference TRBV7-3 and TRBJ1-1 gives the whole variable domain GAGVSQTPSNKVTEKGKYVELRCDPISGHTALYWYRQSLGQGPEFLIYFQGTGAADDSGLPNDRFFAVRPEGSVSTLKIQRTERGDSAVYLCASSSVGGQGEAFFGQGTRLTVV.

The chain is built from TRBV18 and TRBJ2-3; 9 bases fit TRBD1. This CDR3 is built from 16 residues. V was pared by 5 bases and J by 3 bases, with 9 bases of the junction left unmatched. Germline V gene lookup returns CDR1 KGHSH and CDR2 LQKENI. CDR3: CASSVTGTGRTDTQYF. In DNA form, the CDR3 reads TGTGCCAGCTCAGTTACCGGGACAGGGAGGACAGATACGCAGTATTTT.

V usage is TRBV19 and J usage is TRBJ2-1; D remains ambiguous. This CDR3 comprises 15 residues. Between the trimmed V and J ends, which lost 3 bases and 4 bases, there was a span of 13 bases. The germline CDR1 and CDR2 sequences are LNHDA and SQIVND (reference sequence). CDR3 in DNA: TGTGCCAGTAGTATTCAATCCGGGCCGTACAATGAGCAGTTCTTC. Translated: CASSIQSGPYNEQFF.

This chain links TRBV19 with TRBJ1-4, with D possibly being TRBD1 (5 bases). Germline loops: CDR1 LNHDA, CDR2 SQIVND (reference sequence). V lost 3 bases, J lost 7 bases, and 18 bases lay in between. The CDR3 runs to 16 residues. DNA of the CDR3: TGTGCCAGTAGTATCACTTCGACCGGGGGGAGTGAAAAACTGTTTTTT. Translated, it gives CASSITSTGGSEKLFF.